A single sample is the source of the 3 T cell receptor beta chains below, sequenced in a study of T-cell reconstitution after alpha-beta-depleted transplantation in children. During its preparation, the TCRbeta library received unique molecular identifiers. MiXCR was run by TCRdb on the PCR reads, yielding one entry per CDR3 protein. The sample includes about 500,000 distinct CDR3 sequences, approximately 32% of them seen just once. The specimen was PBMCs from the stem cell graft donor, collected from the stem cell graft. These TCRs come from a human donor who donated a stem cell graft to a child with aplastic anemia.

This clonotype was counted a few times. CDR3 DNA: TGTGCCAGCAGCTTCGGTAGAAACGAGCAGTACTTC. Encoded protein: CASSFGRNEQYF. The V call is TRBV7-9, the J call TRBJ2-7, with D hard to call. Germline values: CDR1 SEHNR, CDR2 FQNEAQ (reference sequence). Between the trimmed V and J ends, which lost 3 bases and 5 bases, there was a span of 8 bases. The CDR3 runs 12 residues.

This rearrangement joins TRBV7-2 to TRBJ2-1; no definite D call. Germline CDR1 SGHTA, CDR2 FQGNSA. This CDR3 has 15 residues. V was trimmed by 5 bases and J by 1 base, leaving 12 bases between them. The chain's CDR3 is CASSRTILSYNEQFF. For the CDR3, the DNA is TGTGCCAGCAGCCGTACAATACTATCCTACAATGAGCAGTTCTTC. The full variable domain, its missing parts supplied by reference TRBV7-2 and TRBJ2-1, is GAGVSQSPSNKVTEKGKDVELRCDPISGHTALYWYRQSLGQGLEFLIYFQGNSAPDKSGLPSDRFSAERTGGSVSTLTIQRTQQEDSAVYLCASSRTILSYNEQFFGPGTRLTVL.

V and J are TRBV20-1 and TRBJ2-1; possibly TRBD2 for D (6 bases). The V end lost 3 bases, the J end lost 8 bases, and 14 bases lay between the germline ends. The CDR3 contains 13 residues. Germline V gene data show CDR1 as DFQATT and CDR2 as SNEGSKA (reference sequence). CDR3 DNA sequence: TGCAGTGCTAGGGGACTTCCCCCAGATGAGCAGTTCTTC. This gives the protein CSARGLPPDEQFF.